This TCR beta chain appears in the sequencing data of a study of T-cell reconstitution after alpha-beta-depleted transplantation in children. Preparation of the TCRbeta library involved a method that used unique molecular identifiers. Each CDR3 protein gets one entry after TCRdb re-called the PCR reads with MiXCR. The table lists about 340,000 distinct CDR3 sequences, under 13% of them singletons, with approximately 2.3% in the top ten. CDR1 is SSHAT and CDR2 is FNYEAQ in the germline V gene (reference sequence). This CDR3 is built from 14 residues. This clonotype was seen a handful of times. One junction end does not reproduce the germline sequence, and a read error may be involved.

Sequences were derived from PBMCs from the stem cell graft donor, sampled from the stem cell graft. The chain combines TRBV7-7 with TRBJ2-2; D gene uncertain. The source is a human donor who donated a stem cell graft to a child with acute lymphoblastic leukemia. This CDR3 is CASSFAGNTGELFF. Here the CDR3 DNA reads TGTGCTAGCAGCTTCGCTGGGAACACCGGGGAGCTGTTTTTT.